Each of the 17 T cell receptor beta chains below was sequenced from the same sample in a study of vaccination and CD4 T cells after COVID-19. For these receptors, no antigen is known. As for treatment: approximately nine-day PBMC culture with coronavirus spike peptide pools or control peptides (ViraFEST assay). Sequenced with the Oncomine TCR Beta short-read assay was DNA taken from cultured CD4+ T cells. TCRdb itself ran the PCR reads through MiXCR, one entry per CDR3 protein. The sample lists roughly 24,000 distinct CDR3 sequences, roughly 58% occurring once. The specimen sequenced was CD4+ T cells from blood, cultured in vitro. These receptors all stem from a human donor who had recovered from COVID-19.

The chain has TRBV20-1 and TRBJ2-7, with unresolved D. Germline CDR1 reads DFQATT; CDR2 reads SNEGSKA (reference sequence). Trimming stripped 0 bases from V and 3 bases from J, with 6 bases between. The CDR3 consists of 12 residues. The chain's CDR3 is CSARDVGYEQYF. In DNA form, the CDR3 reads TGCAGTGCTAGAGATGTGGGCTACGAGCAGTACTTC.

The V and J genes are TRBV7-2 and TRBJ1-1; no definite D call. CDR1 is SGHTA, CDR2 FQGNSA, per germline. CDR3 length: 14 amino acids. V lost 1 base to trimming and J lost 5 bases, with 11 bases between them. The CDR3 loop reads CASSLDATWTEAFF. The CDR3 DNA reads as TGTGCCAGCAGCTTAGACGCCACCTGGACTGAAGCTTTCTTT.

This chain connects TRBV19 to TRBJ2-7; D not resolved. This CDR3 has 15 residues. Trimming left V 7 bases short and J 6 bases short, with 22 bases between. Germline-derived CDR1 and CDR2 are LNHDA and SQIVND (reference sequence). CDR3 in DNA: TGTGCCAGTAATACGAACCGTGGGTCCCCCGGCGAGCAGTACTTC. It is translated as CASNTNRGSPGEQYF.

This clonotype was seen only a few times. This chain connects TRBV6-5 to TRBJ1-2; weak D call: TRBD1 (6 bases). The germline CDR1 and CDR2 sequences are MNHEY and SVGAGI. V shed 4 bases and J shed 5 bases, with 14 bases lying between them. The CDR3 loop spans 14 amino acids. The DNA of the CDR3 is TGTGCCAGCAGTTCCTTGGGACATAAATATGGCTACACCTTC. It specifies CASSSLGHKYGYTF.

The table lists this clonotype with a few counts. This sequence joins TRBV2 and TRBJ1-1; D ambiguous. The germline gives CDR1 SNHLY, CDR2 FYNNEI. The V end lost 6 bases, the J end lost 4 bases, and 15 bases lay between the germline ends. The CDR3 has 14 residues. The CDR3 loop is CASRVTVPATEAFF. For the CDR3, the DNA is TGTGCCAGCAGGGTAACAGTACCGGCCACTGAAGCTTTCTTT.

J is TRBJ1-6 and V is TRBV27; D gene ambiguous. V was pared by 3 bases and J by 10 bases, with 13 bases between. Germline lookup yields CDR1 MNHEY and CDR2 SMNVEV (reference sequence). The CDR3 length is 14 residues. In DNA, the CDR3 is TGTGCCAGCAGTTTTGGCGTGCCGCGGTCACCCCTCCACTTT. Translating gives CASSFGVPRSPLHF.

The chain carries TRBV20-1 and TRBJ1-5; D is ambiguous. CDR1 is DFQATT and CDR2 is SNEGSKA in the germline V gene (reference sequence). Deletions cut 0 bases from V and 3 bases from J, with 6 bases between. There are 13 residues in the CDR3. CDR3 DNA sequence: TGCAGTGCTAGAGACAGCTCCAATCAGCCCCAGCATTTT. It yields the protein CSARDSSNQPQHF.

This clonotype is a singleton in its sample. The V call is TRBV30, the J call TRBJ1-3; D may be TRBD1 (6 bases). The germline gives CDR1 GTSNPN, CDR2 SVGIG (reference sequence). Trimming left V 2 bases short and J 2 bases short, with 7 bases between. The CDR3 contains 13 residues. The CDR3 nucleotides read TGTGCCTGGAGTCAGGGGCCTGGAAACACCATATATTTT. Translation gives CAWSQGPGNTIYF.

This clonotype has only a few counts. J is TRBJ1-1 and V is TRBV6-2 or TRBV6-3; 7 bases agree with TRBD1. The CDR3 runs 19 residues. The junction had 14 bases not matched to a gene; V was cut back by 0 bases and J by 1 base. Germline V lookup: CDR1 MNHEY, CDR2 SVGEGT. The CDR3 DNA sequence: TGTGCCAGCAGTTACTCATCGCCGAAGGGGGCGATGCAGAACACTGAAGCTTTCTTT. Amino acids: CASSYSSPKGAMQNTEAFF.

V is TRBV4-3 and J is TRBJ1-1; no firm D call. The V gene's germline CDR1 is LGHNA and CDR2 YSLEER. The V and J ends lost 5 bases and 4 bases respectively, with 8 bases between them. The CDR3 totals 12 residues. CDR3 nucleotides: TGCGCCAGCAGCTCCCCTGGCACTGAAGCTTTCTTT. This gives the protein CASSSPGTEAFF.

This clonotype was observed a handful of times. The V gene is TRBV15, the J gene TRBJ2-7; 8 bases are a match to TRBD1. J lost 6 bases, V lost 4 bases, and 11 bases had no gene match. The CDR3 is 15 amino acids. Germline CDR1 LNHNV, CDR2 YYDKDF (reference sequence). The CDR3 is CATSIVATGVGEQYF. In DNA, the CDR3 is TGTGCCACCAGCATTGTTGCGACAGGGGTGGGCGAGCAGTACTTC.

The chain combines TRBV18 with TRBJ1-5, with 7 bases lining up with TRBD1. CDR3 length equals 17 residues. The germline gives CDR1 KGHSH, CDR2 LQKENI. Unmatched junction bases numbered 9, after V lost 2 bases and J lost 2 bases. The CDR3 sequence is CASSPVTGDYGNQPQHF. The DNA for the CDR3 is TGTGCCAGCTCACCAGTCACAGGGGACTATGGCAATCAGCCCCAGCATTTT. The full variable domain, completed using reference TRBV18 and TRBJ1-5, is NAGVMQNPRHLVRRRGQEARLRCSPMKGHSHVYWYRQLPEEGLKFMVYLQKENIIDESGMPKERFSAEFPKEGPSILRIQQVVRGDSAAYFCASSPVTGDYGNQPQHFGDGTRLSIL.

The chain uses TRBV7-2 and TRBJ1-1; D might be TRBD1 (5 bases). The CDR3 runs to 13 residues. Trimming cost V 6 bases and J 2 bases, with 10 bases left between them. Germline V CDR1 and CDR2: SGHTA, FQGNSA. CDR3 nucleotide sequence: TGTGCCAGCAGGTTACAGGCAAACACTGAAGCTTTCTTT. This encodes CASRLQANTEAFF.

In this sample, this clonotype turned up once. The CDR3 loop is CATARLGGAIGELFF. The CDR3 nucleotides are TGTGCCACCGCGCGGCTGGGGGGGGCCATCGGGGAGCTGTTTTTT. The chain recombines TRBV27 with TRBJ2-2, with a possible D match to TRBD2 (7 bases). Trimming stripped 10 bases from V and 7 bases from J, with 22 bases between. The germline CDR1 and CDR2 sequences are MNHEY and SMNVEV (reference sequence). This CDR3 has 15 amino acids.

This chain connects TRBV2 to TRBJ1-2; D is possibly TRBD1 (6 bases). In germline, CDR1 is SNHLY, CDR2 FYNNEI. This CDR3 is built from 13 residues. V was clipped by 2 bases and J by 8 bases, with 12 bases between them. The CDR3 here is CASSESRGGGYTF. The CDR3, as DNA: TGTGCCAGCAGTGAATCCAGGGGAGGCGGCTACACCTTC.

The CDR3 sequence: CASRKERPTYEQYF. CDR3 DNA sequence: TGTGCCAGCAGAAAGGAGAGGCCGACCTACGAGCAGTACTTC. The rearrangement joins TRBV2 to TRBJ2-7; no definite D call. This CDR3 has 14 residues. Per the germline V gene, CDR1 is SNHLY and CDR2 is FYNNEI. V lost 6 bases to trimming and J lost 2 bases, with 14 bases between them.

The chain combines TRBV6-2 or TRBV6-3 with TRBJ2-7; TRBD1 matches 8 bases. The CDR3 totals 13 residues. V dropped 7 bases and J dropped 3; count of bases not matched to a gene: 5. From germline, CDR1 is MNHEY and CDR2 SVGEGT. The CDR3 DNA follows: TGTGCCAGCACCGGGACAGGTTACTACGAGCAGTACTTC. Encoded protein: CASTGTGYYEQYF.